One and the same sample provided the 23 T cell receptor beta chains below, sequenced in a study of OX40 agonist ivuxolimab in advanced cancers. Libraries were built with the immunoSEQ multiplex PCR assay. This immuneACCESS table, as held by TCRdb, lists in-frame sequences with V and J called but not all clones. Of the missing ones, under half trace to an unresolved V gene in checked studies; the others have no known cause. The sample contains roughly 13,000 clones, around 77% of them found a single time. Of the sample, less than 40% falls within the top ten clones. The source material was CD4+ or CD8+ T cells sorted from blood, sampled in a trial of the OX40 agonist ivuxolimab. Every receptor here comes from an adult with an advanced solid tumor such as melanoma, head and neck, liver or kidney cancer.

The V and J genes are TRBV6-1 and TRBJ2-5, with TRBD1 matching 12 bases. The germline V gene has CDR1 MNHNS and CDR2 SASEGT. V shed 6 bases and J 5 bases; nucleotides not matched to a gene: 7. The CDR3 totals 15 residues. The DNA of the CDR3 is TGTGCCAGCAGCCCAGGGACAGGGGGCAAGGAGACCCAGTACTTC. Translating gives CASSPGTGGKETQYF.

For the CDR3, the DNA is TGCGCCAGCAGCCTAATACTAGCGGGAGGGACAGATACGCAGTATTTT. This gives the protein CASSLILAGGTDTQYF. V and J are TRBV10-2 and TRBJ2-3, with 13 bases identical to TRBD2. This CDR3 is 16 amino acids long. Germline trimming cut 6 bases from V and 3 bases from J; bases unmatched to any gene: 6. From germline, CDR1 is WSHSY and CDR2 SAAADI.

Here the CDR3 reads CASSAGTGGYEAFF. Here the CDR3 DNA reads TGTGCCAGCAGCGCCGGGACAGGGGGGTATGAAGCTTTCTTT. J is TRBJ1-1 and V is TRBV25-1; 11 nucleotides align to TRBD1. CDR1 MGHDK and CDR2 SYGVNS come from the germline V gene. The CDR3 spans 14 residues. J lost 7 bases, V lost 6 bases, and 7 bases had no gene match.

This clone was recorded once. J is TRBJ2-7 and V is TRBV5-6; TRBD2 matches 16 bases. V dropped 5 bases and J dropped 3; count of bases not matched to a gene: 8. Germline CDR1 SGHDT, CDR2 YYEEEE. This CDR3 comprises 17 residues. CDR3 nucleotides: TGTGCCAGCAGAGCCGGGACTAGCGGGAGGGTAGGCTACGAGCAGTACTTC. It specifies CASRAGTSGRVGYEQYF.

The rearrangement joins TRBV5-1 to TRBJ2-3; 14 nucleotides align to TRBD2. Germline V CDR1 and CDR2: SGHRS, YFSETQ. The V and J ends lost 5 bases and 6 bases, in that order; junction bases with no gene match: 11. The CDR3 is 17 amino acids. DNA of the CDR3: TGCGCCAGCAGGTCGAGACTAGCGGGAGGGCCCTCCGATACGCAGTATTTT. It encodes CASRSRLAGGPSDTQYF.

The J gene is TRBJ2-2, the V gene TRBV7-2; 11 bases are a match to TRBD2. J lost 4 bases, V lost 6 bases, and 4 bases had no gene match. CDR3 length: 15 amino acids. Germline V gene lookup returns CDR1 SGHTA and CDR2 FQGNSA. The CDR3 nucleotides are TGTGCCAGCAGAAATAGCGGGAGGGCCACCGGGGAGCTGTTTTTT. Its translation is CASRNSGRATGELFF.

V usage is TRBV6-1 and J usage is TRBJ2-1; D unresolved. V was cut by 4 bases and J by 4 bases, with 8 bases left in between. This CDR3 region has 13 residues. CDR1 is MNHNS and CDR2 is SASEGT in the germline V gene. CDR3 in amino acids: CASSVVSYNEQFF. Here the CDR3 DNA reads TGTGCCAGCAGTGTTGTAAGTTACAATGAGCAGTTCTTC.

In DNA, the CDR3 is TGTGCCAGCAGCGTAGAATGGAGTTCCCAAGAGACCCAGTACTTC. Its translation is CASSVEWSSQETQYF. This chain connects TRBV9 to TRBJ2-5; no definite D call. The germline V gene has CDR1 SGDLS and CDR2 YYNGEE. The CDR3 covers 15 residues. Between the trimmed V and J ends, which lost 0 bases and 1 base, there was a span of 10 bases.

This chain links TRBV7-2 with TRBJ2-7; 7 nucleotides match TRBD1. Germline V gene lookup returns CDR1 SGHTA and CDR2 FQGNSA. V was clipped by 2 bases and J by 1 base; unmatched bases: 14. CDR3 size: 18 residues. DNA of the CDR3: TGTGCCAGCAGCTTAATTCCCCCCAGGGGGAGAGTTTCCTACGAGCAGTACTTC. The encoded protein is CASSLIPPRGRVSYEQYF. Complete variable domain (other parts from reference TRBV7-2 and TRBJ2-7): GAGVSQSPSNKVTEKGKDVELRCDPISGHTALYWYRQSLGQGLEFLIYFQGNSAPDKSGLPSDRFSAERTGGSVSTLTIQRTQQEDSAVYLCASSLIPPRGRVSYEQYFGPGTRLTVT.

CDR3 in DNA: TGTGCCAGCAGCCCCCCGAGCGGAAGCACAGATACGCAGTATTTT. As protein: CASSPPSGSTDTQYF. The chain links TRBV5-4 to TRBJ2-3; TRBD2 is a possible D gene (5 bases). Germline lookup yields CDR1 SGHNT and CDR2 YYREEE (reference sequence). The CDR3 length is 15 residues. Trimming removed 4 bases from V and 0 bases from J, with 12 bases in between. Supplemented by reference TRBV5-4 and TRBJ2-3, the full variable domain reads ETGVTQSPTHLIKTRGQQVTLRCSSQSGHNTVSWYQQALGQGPQFIFQYYREEENGRGNFPPRFSGLQFPNYSSELNVNALELDDSALYLCASSPPSGSTDTQYFGPGTRLTVL.

The chain links TRBV2 to TRBJ2-4; D unclear. The germline V and J ends were trimmed by 6 bases and 5 bases, with 14 bases remaining between them. CDR1 and CDR2 (germline): SNHLY, FYNNEI. CDR3 length equals 14 residues. The CDR3 sequence: CASSITDPQNIQYF. Here the CDR3 DNA reads TGTGCCAGCAGCATAACCGACCCCCAAAACATTCAGTACTTC.

V usage is TRBV28 and J usage is TRBJ2-5; a weak D match, TRBD2 (5 bases). The V end lost 4 bases, the J end lost 1 base, and 13 bases lay between the germline ends. The CDR3 is made up of 15 amino acids. In germline, CDR1 is MDHEN, CDR2 SYDVKM. The chain's CDR3 is CASSSPGRGQETQYF. In nucleotides, the CDR3 is TGTGCCAGCAGTTCGCCGGGGAGAGGCCAAGAGACCCAGTACTTC.

This clone was detected only once. The chain's CDR3 is CASRPRQGMFTEAFF. The CDR3 coding sequence is TGCGCCAGCAGGCCACGACAGGGGATGTTTACTGAAGCTTTCTTT. The chain combines TRBV5-1 with TRBJ1-1; 8 bases are shared with TRBD1. Trimming at V came to 5 bases and at J to 5 bases, leaving 11 bases not matched to a gene. Germline V CDR1 and CDR2: SGHRS, YFSETQ. The CDR3 is 15 amino acids.

This clone was seen a handful of times. J is TRBJ2-3 and V is TRBV2, with 10 bases matching TRBD2. V lost 5 bases, J lost 3 bases, and 11 bases stayed unmatched. The CDR3 has 17 residues. Germline values: CDR1 SNHLY, CDR2 FYNNEI. The CDR3 region has the DNA TGTGCCAGCAGTCCGTGGGGGAGCGGGAGGGAGACAGATACGCAGTATTTT. The encoded protein is CASSPWGSGRETDTQYF.

V and J are TRBV2 and TRBJ2-5, with 9 bases matching TRBD2. Trimming removed 0 bases from V and 7 bases from J; junction bases left unmatched: 6. This CDR3 has 15 amino acids. Per the germline V gene, CDR1 is SNHLY and CDR2 is FYNNEI. The CDR3 is CASSEASGSKRTQYF. The DNA of the CDR3 is TGTGCCAGCAGTGAAGCTAGCGGGAGTAAGAGGACCCAGTACTTC.

V is TRBV7-6 and J is TRBJ2-1; 8 nucleotides align to TRBD2. Per the germline V gene, CDR1 is SGHVS and CDR2 is FNYEAQ. V lost 4 bases to trimming and J lost 4 bases; unmatched junction nucleotides: 9. The CDR3 is 16 residues long. The CDR3 protein is CASSYSLAGSYNEQFF. Here the CDR3 DNA reads TGTGCCAGCAGCTACTCCCTAGCGGGTTCTTACAATGAGCAGTTCTTC.

V gene TRBV6-4 combines with J gene TRBJ2-5, with a possible D match to TRBD2 (5 bases). The CDR3 contains 14 residues. From germline, CDR1 is MRHNA and CDR2 SNTAGT. Trimming took 3 bases from V and 1 from J, leaving 9 bases between them. The CDR3: CASSELAFQETQYF. The CDR3 DNA reads TGTGCCAGCAGTGAATTAGCGTTCCAAGAGACCCAGTACTTC.

The genes are TRBV5-1 and TRBJ1-5; TRBD1 matches at 7 bases. V gave up 0 bases and J gave up 5 bases; unmatched junction bases: 2. The CDR3 contains 14 residues. Germline CDR1 reads SGHRS; CDR2 reads YFSETQ. The CDR3 loop reads CASSLGQGDQPQHF. The DNA for the CDR3 is TGCGCCAGCAGCTTGGGGCAGGGGGATCAGCCCCAGCATTTT.

V and J are TRBV6-5 and TRBJ2-2; D gene unclear. Germline CDR1 is MNHEY and CDR2 is SVGAGI. The CDR3 totals 11 residues. V was clipped by 6 bases and J by 7 bases, with 6 bases between them. CDR3 protein: CASRVGGELFF. CDR3 bases: TGTGCCAGCAGGGTCGGCGGGGAGCTGTTTTTT.

This rearrangement joins TRBV19 to TRBJ2-3; no clear D gene. The CDR3 spans 14 residues. V was trimmed by 1 base and J by 4 bases, leaving 9 bases between them. Looked up from germline, CDR1 is LNHDA and CDR2 is SQIVND (reference sequence). The CDR3 reads CASSIVASADTQYF. The CDR3 DNA follows: TGTGCCAGTAGTATAGTCGCAAGCGCAGATACGCAGTATTTT.

The rearrangement joins TRBV6-5 to TRBJ1-2; D ambiguous. Germline V gene data show CDR1 as MNHEY and CDR2 as SVGAGI. The CDR3 loop spans 11 amino acids. The ends were cut back, 8 bases at V and 1 base at J, with 5 bases in the middle. The CDR3 bases are TGTGCCAGCCGGGATAACTATGGCTACACCTTC. Residues: CASRDNYGYTF.

This clone was seen only a few times. CDR3: CASSAQGSSNQPQHF. CDR3 bases: TGTGCCAGCAGCGCACAGGGGTCGAGCAATCAGCCCCAGCATTTT. This chain joins TRBV9 and TRBJ1-5; the match to TRBD1 covers 7 bases. The V gene end was trimmed by 3 bases and the J gene end by 1 base; junction bases not matched to a gene: 4. Germline loops: CDR1 SGDLS, CDR2 YYNGEE. The CDR3 spans 15 residues.

The V and J genes are TRBV7-9 and TRBJ2-1; 7 bases fit TRBD2. This CDR3 comprises 14 residues. Germline V lookup: CDR1 SEHNR, CDR2 FQNEAQ (reference sequence). V lost 7 bases, J lost 8 bases, and 11 bases stayed unmatched. CDR3 DNA sequence: TGTGCCAGCACCCGGACGGGACTAAACGATGAGCAGTTCTTC. It codes for CASTRTGLNDEQFF.